A single sample is the source of the 13 T cell receptor beta chains below, sequenced in a study of T cell changes during pregnancy in multiple sclerosis. Sequencing was performed with immunoSEQ multiplex PCR; in TCRdb, only in-frame clones are kept and a portion is missing. The table lists some 97,000 clones, over 85% of them singletons. The sequenced sample was peripheral blood, obtained in the second trimester of pregnancy. The receptors derive from a female donor with multiple sclerosis, enrolled in a pregnancy study.

V is TRBV7-9 and J is TRBJ2-7; D perhaps matches TRBD1 (6 bases). This CDR3 has 18 amino acids. Germline V lookup: CDR1 SEHNR, CDR2 FQNEAQ (reference sequence). V was shortened by 5 bases and J by 0 bases, with 23 bases between the two germline ends. As DNA, the CDR3 is TGTGCCAGCAGCGGACCAGGCCGACAGGACCGTAGCTCCTACGAGCAGTACTTC. Residues: CASSGPGRQDRSSYEQYF. The variable domain in full, with the rest retrieved from reference TRBV7-9 and TRBJ2-7, is DTGVSQNPRHKITKRGQNVTFRCDPISEHNRLYWYRQTLGQGPEFLTYFQNEAQLEKSRLLSDRFSAERPKGSFSTLEIQRTEQGDSAMYLCASSGPGRQDRSSYEQYFGPGTRLTVT.

The V and J genes are TRBV5-4 and TRBJ2-2; 8 bases match TRBD1. Germline-derived CDR1 and CDR2 are SGHNT and YYREEE (reference sequence). CDR3 length: 16 amino acids. Trimming removed 4 bases from V and 0 bases from J; junction bases left unmatched: 5. The CDR3 DNA is TGTGCCAGCAGCCCCCGACAGGGGCCGAACACCGGGGAGCTGTTTTTT. Protein product: CASSPRQGPNTGELFF.

The chain links TRBV11-2 to TRBJ2-7; 12 nucleotides line up with TRBD2. Germline V gene sequence: CDR1 SGHAT, CDR2 FQNNGV. Unmatched junction bases numbered 1, after V lost 1 base and J lost 3 bases. CDR3 length: 15 amino acids. CDR3 sequence: CASSLGTSGDYEQYF. CDR3 coding DNA: TGTGCCAGCAGCTTAGGGACTAGCGGGGACTACGAGCAGTACTTC.

The rearrangement links TRBV7-2 to TRBJ2-7, with 9 bases identical to TRBD1. The CDR3 is 14 residues long. Germline CDR1 SGHTA, CDR2 FQGNSA. V dropped 0 bases and J dropped 10; count of bases not matched to a gene: 7. The DNA of the CDR3 is TGTGCCAGCAGCTTAGCTGGGACAGGGTCCCCCCAGTACTTC. Residues: CASSLAGTGSPQYF.

The gene calls are TRBV5-6 and TRBJ2-5, with D possibly TRBD2 on 5 matching bases. This CDR3 is built from 15 residues. Germline values: CDR1 SGHDT, CDR2 YYEEEE. The V and J ends lost 5 bases and 3 bases respectively, with 17 bases between them. The CDR3 sequence is CASRSRGTTEETQYF. The CDR3 DNA sequence: TGTGCCAGCAGATCCCGGGGAACTACTGAAGAGACCCAGTACTTC. The full variable domain, its missing parts supplied by reference TRBV5-6 and TRBJ2-5, is DAGVTQSPTHLIKTRGQQVTLRCSPKSGHDTVSWYQQALGQGPQFIFQYYEEEERQRGNFPDRFSGHQFPNYSSELNVNALLLGDSALYLCASRSRGTTEETQYFGPGTRLLVL.

V gene TRBV5-1 combines with J gene TRBJ2-1; 13 positions match TRBD2. J gave up 6 bases and V 4 bases, and 4 bases lay outside the gene matches. The CDR3 sequence is 15 residues long. Germline CDR1 reads SGHRS; CDR2 reads YFSETQ. DNA of the CDR3: TGCGCCAGCAGCCTAGGACTAGCGGGAGTCAATGAGCAGTTCTTC. Translating it yields CASSLGLAGVNEQFF.

V usage is TRBV30 and J usage is TRBJ1-3, with D tentatively TRBD1 (6 bases). This CDR3 is built from 15 residues. Trimming stripped 2 bases from V and 0 bases from J, with 11 bases between. Germline CDR1 and CDR2: GTSNPN and SVGIG (reference sequence). CDR3 protein: CAWSTGHSSGNTIYF. Written as DNA, the CDR3 is TGTGCCTGGAGTACAGGGCACAGCTCTGGAAACACCATATATTTT.

The chain couples TRBV6-5 to TRBJ2-7; TRBD2 agrees at 12 bases. CDR1 is MNHEY, CDR2 SVGAGI, per germline. This CDR3 is 15 amino acids long. V shed 5 bases, J shed 4 bases, and the junction held 6 bases outside the gene matches. The CDR3, as DNA: TGTGCCAGCAGTCCGACGACTAGCGGGAGATACGAGCAGTACTTC. Protein: CASSPTTSGRYEQYF.

J is TRBJ1-1 and V is TRBV30, with 9 nucleotides matching TRBD1. Germline CDR1 GTSNPN, CDR2 SVGIG (reference sequence). The CDR3 runs 15 residues. V shed 2 bases, J shed 1 base, and the junction held 5 bases outside the gene matches. CDR3 coding DNA: TGTGCCTGGAGTCCTCAGACAGGGGGGAACACTGAAGCTTTCTTT. Translated: CAWSPQTGGNTEAFF.

The chain recombines TRBV9 with TRBJ2-3, with 7 bases fitting TRBD2. Per germline, CDR1 SGDLS and CDR2 YYNGEE. J was trimmed by 0 bases and V by 0 bases; bases with no gene match: 7. The CDR3 sequence is 17 residues long. The CDR3 region has the DNA TGTGCCAGCAGCGTAGTGGGAGGGGCGGCTAGCACAGATACGCAGTATTTT. Its protein is CASSVVGGAASTDTQYF.

The genes are TRBV9 and TRBJ1-2; the D gene is possibly TRBD1 (5 bases). V was clipped by 0 bases and J by 2 bases, with 20 bases between them. Germline V lookup: CDR1 SGDLS, CDR2 YYNGEE. The CDR3 is 18 amino acids. In DNA form, the CDR3 reads TGTGCCAGCAGCGTAGGGGCGGGGGTGGACGACTCAAACTATGGCTACACCTTC. Translating it yields CASSVGAGVDDSNYGYTF.

A remark on this clone: This specimen includes other DNA sequences encoding the same CDR3. The chain joins TRBV7-3 to TRBJ2-2, with 9 bases fitting TRBD1. Germline lookup yields CDR1 SGHTA and CDR2 FQGTGA. The CDR3 sequence is 14 residues long. Trimming at V came to 3 bases and at J to 6 bases, leaving 2 bases not matched to a gene. The CDR3 bases are TGTGCCAGCAGCTTGGACAGGGGTCCCGGGGAGCTGTTTTTT. This encodes CASSLDRGPGELFF.

The chain uses TRBV27 and TRBJ2-2, with D perhaps TRBD2 (7 bases). CDR3 length: 19 residues. V was cut by 5 bases and J by 1 base, with 23 bases left in between. Looked up from germline, CDR1 is MNHEY and CDR2 is SMNVEV (reference sequence). This CDR3 is CASSARRGGFSGNTGELFF. CDR3 bases: TGTGCCAGCAGTGCGAGGAGGGGGGGATTCTCGGGGAACACCGGGGAGCTGTTTTTT.